This T cell receptor (beta chain) was identified during a study of cytomegalovirus exposure and HLA in healthy donors. Study overall: There were more than 350 genotyped donors. Of these, 81% fell in the genetic ancestry cluster associated with self-reported Caucasian donors.

Primers included in the PCR were 60 Vbeta and 13 Jbeta primers. Using immunoSEQ multiplex PCR, the repertoire was profiled, and TCRdb retains in-frame clones only, with some absent. The sample lists some 74,000 clones; over 50% were seen once. Between the trimmed V and J ends, which lost 3 bases and 1 base, there was a span of 9 bases. The germline CDR1 and CDR2 sequences are MDHEN and SYDVKM. This CDR3 has 15 amino acids. To note about this clone: No antigen is known for it.

Study observations and caveats: Rates of TCR association differed by HLA locus in a later analysis, with DRB1 highest and HLA-C lowest. Later, an analysis showed that TCR beta chains associated with HLA were more clonally expanded than others that were equally common. The classifier was said to identify cytomegalovirus status with high specificity and sensitivity.

This clonotype originated in a man between 40 and 49 years old in good health and CMV-seropositive. V and J are TRBV28 and TRBJ2-2; D not certain. The source material was PBMCs. The CDR3 spells CASSLAPMNTGELFF. In DNA form, the CDR3 reads TGTGCCAGCAGTTTGGCCCCCATGAACACCGGGGAGCTGTTTTTT.